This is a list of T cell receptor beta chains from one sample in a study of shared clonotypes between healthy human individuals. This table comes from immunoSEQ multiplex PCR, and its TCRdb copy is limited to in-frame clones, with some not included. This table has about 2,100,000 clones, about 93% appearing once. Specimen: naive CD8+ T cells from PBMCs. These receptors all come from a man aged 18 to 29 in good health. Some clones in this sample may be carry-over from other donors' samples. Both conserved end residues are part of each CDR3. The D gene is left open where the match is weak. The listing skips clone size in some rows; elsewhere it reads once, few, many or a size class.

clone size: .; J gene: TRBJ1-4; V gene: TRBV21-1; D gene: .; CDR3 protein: CASSKALMRPNNEKLFF; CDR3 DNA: TGTGCCAGCAGCAAAGCGCTAATGAGACCTAATAATGAAAAACTGTTTTTT
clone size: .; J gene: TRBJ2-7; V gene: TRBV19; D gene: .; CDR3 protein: CASSMWGLGYEQYF; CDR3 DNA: TGTGCCAGTAGTATGTGGGGTCTTGGGTACGAGCAGTACTTC
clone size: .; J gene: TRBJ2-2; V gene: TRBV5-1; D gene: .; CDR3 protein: CASSLAQGGTGELFF; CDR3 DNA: TGCGCCAGCAGCTTGGCCCAGGGGGGCACCGGGGAGCTGTTTTTT
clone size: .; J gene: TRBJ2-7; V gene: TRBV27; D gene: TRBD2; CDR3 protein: CASSSLATVYEQYF; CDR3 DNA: TGTGCCAGCAGTTCACTAGCGACCGTTTACGAGCAGTACTTC
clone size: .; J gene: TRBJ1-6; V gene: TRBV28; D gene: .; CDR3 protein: CASTTFMGSPLHF; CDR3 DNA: TGTGCCAGTACGACTTTTATGGGTTCACCCCTCCACTTT
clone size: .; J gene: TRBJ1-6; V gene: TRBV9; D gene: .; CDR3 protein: CASSPRVYNSPLHF; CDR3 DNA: TGTGCCAGCAGCCCCAGGGTGTATAATTCACCCCTCCACTTT
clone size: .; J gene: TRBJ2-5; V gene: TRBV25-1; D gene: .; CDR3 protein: CASSGQPQDQYF; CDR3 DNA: TGTGCCAGCAGTGGCCAACCCCAGGACCAGTACTTC
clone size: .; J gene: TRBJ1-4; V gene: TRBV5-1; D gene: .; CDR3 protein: CASSLGGGSNEKLFF; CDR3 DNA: TGCGCCAGCAGCTTGGGTGGAGGGTCTAATGAAAAACTGTTTTTT
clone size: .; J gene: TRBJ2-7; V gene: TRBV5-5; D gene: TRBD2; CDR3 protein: CASSPQTSGRSEQYF; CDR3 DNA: TGTGCCAGCAGCCCCCAGACTAGCGGGAGGTCCGAGCAGTACTTC
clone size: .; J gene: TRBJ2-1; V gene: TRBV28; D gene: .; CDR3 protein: CASSRGDYTYNEQFF; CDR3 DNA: TGTGCCAGCAGCCGAGGGGATTACACCTACAATGAGCAGTTCTTC
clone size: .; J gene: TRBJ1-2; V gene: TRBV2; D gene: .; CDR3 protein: CASRGRKLYGYTF; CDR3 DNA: TGTGCCAGCAGGGGACGGAAACTCTATGGCTACACCTTC
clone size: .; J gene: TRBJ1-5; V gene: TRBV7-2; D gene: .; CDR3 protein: CASTSTGINQPQHF; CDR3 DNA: TGTGCCAGCACCTCTACGGGAATCAATCAGCCCCAGCATTTT
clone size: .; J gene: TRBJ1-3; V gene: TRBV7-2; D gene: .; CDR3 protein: CASSYPAGNGNTIYF; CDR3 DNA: TGTGCCAGCAGCTACCCAGCTGGGAATGGAAACACCATATATTTT
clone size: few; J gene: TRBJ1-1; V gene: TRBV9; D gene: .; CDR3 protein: CASSGVRGTEAFF; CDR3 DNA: TGTGCCAGCAGCGGGGTAAGGGGCACTGAAGCTTTCTTT
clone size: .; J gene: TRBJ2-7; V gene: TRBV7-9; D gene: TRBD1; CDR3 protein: CASSLFFTGGRHEQYF; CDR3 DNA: TGTGCCAGCAGCTTATTCTTTACAGGGGGTAGGCACGAGCAGTACTTC
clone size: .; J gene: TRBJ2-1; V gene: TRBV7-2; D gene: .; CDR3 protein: CASSQRWTLGYNEQFF; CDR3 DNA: TGTGCCAGCAGCCAGAGATGGACCCTGGGGTACAATGAGCAGTTCTTC
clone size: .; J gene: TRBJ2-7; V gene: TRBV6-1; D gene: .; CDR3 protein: CASSEEGTAAYEQYF; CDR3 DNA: TGTGCCAGCTCCGAGGAAGGGACCGCAGCCTACGAGCAGTACTTC
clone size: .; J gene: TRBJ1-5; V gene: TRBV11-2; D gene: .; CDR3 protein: CASSLGEGRQPQHF; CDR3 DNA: TGTGCCAGCAGCTTAGGGGAAGGACGTCAGCCCCAGCATTTT
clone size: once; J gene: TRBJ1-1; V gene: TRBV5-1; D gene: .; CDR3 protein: CASSPRVNTEAFF; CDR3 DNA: TGCGCCAGCAGCCCCAGGGTGAACACTGAAGCTTTCTTT
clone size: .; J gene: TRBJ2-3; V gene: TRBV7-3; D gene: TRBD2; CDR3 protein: CASSPQGTSGFLGTDTQYF; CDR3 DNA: TGTGCCAGCAGCCCTCAAGGGACTAGCGGGTTCCTCGGCACAGATACGCAGTATTTT
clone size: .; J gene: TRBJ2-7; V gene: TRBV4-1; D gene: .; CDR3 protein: CASSQAKSLVYEQYF; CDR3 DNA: TGCGCCAGCAGCCAGGCCAAGTCCCTGGTCTACGAGCAGTACTTC
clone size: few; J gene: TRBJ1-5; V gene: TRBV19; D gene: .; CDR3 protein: CASSIIRNQPQHF; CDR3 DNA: TGTGCCAGTAGTATTATCAGGAATCAGCCCCAGCATTTT
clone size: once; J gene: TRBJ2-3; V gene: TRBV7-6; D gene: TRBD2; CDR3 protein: CASSFGLADTQYF; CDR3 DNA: TGTGCCAGCAGCTTCGGACTAGCGGATACGCAGTATTTT
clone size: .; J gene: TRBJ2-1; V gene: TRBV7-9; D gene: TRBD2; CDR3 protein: CASSPRVAGGNEQFF; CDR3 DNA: TGTGCCAGCAGCCCCCGGGTAGCGGGAGGTAATGAGCAGTTCTTC
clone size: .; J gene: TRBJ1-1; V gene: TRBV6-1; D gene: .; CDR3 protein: CASSESGFSTEAFF; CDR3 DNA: TGTGCCAGCAGTGAATCTGGATTTTCCACTGAAGCTTTCTTT
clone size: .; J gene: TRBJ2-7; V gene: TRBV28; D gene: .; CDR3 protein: CASSRYEQYF; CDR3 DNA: TGTGCCAGCAGCCGGTACGAGCAGTACTTC
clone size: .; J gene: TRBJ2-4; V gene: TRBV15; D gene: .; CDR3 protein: CATSTPRVSDIQYF; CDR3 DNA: TGTGCCACCAGCACCCCCCGGGTCTCGGACATTCAGTACTTC
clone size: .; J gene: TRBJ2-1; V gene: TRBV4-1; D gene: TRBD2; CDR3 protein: CASSQRPGTSTEQFF; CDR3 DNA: TGCGCCAGCAGCCAACGTCCCGGGACTAGTACTGAGCAGTTCTTC
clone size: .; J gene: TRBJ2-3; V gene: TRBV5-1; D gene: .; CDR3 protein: CASSLGRGRGADTQYF; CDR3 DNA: TGCGCCAGCAGCTTGGGCAGGGGTAGGGGCGCAGATACGCAGTATTTT
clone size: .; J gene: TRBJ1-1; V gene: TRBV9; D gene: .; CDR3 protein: CASSLAPGDTEAFF; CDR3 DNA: TGTGCCAGCAGCCTCGCCCCCGGGGACACTGAAGCTTTCTTT
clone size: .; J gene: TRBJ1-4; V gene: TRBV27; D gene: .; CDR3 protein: CASSSSGITNEKLFF; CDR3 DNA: TGTGCCAGCAGTTCGTCAGGAATAACTAATGAAAAACTGTTTTTT
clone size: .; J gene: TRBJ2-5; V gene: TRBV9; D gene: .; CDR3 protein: CASSEGGTQETQYF; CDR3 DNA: TGTGCCAGCAGCGAGGGAGGAACTCAAGAGACCCAGTACTTC
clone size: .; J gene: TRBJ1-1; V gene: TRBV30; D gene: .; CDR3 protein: CAGGRNTEAFF; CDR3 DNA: TGTGCCGGGGGTCGGAACACTGAAGCTTTCTTT
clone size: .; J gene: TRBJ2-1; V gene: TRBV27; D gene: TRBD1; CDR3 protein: CASSTRNRGPYNEQFF; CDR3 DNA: TGTGCCAGCAGTACCCGAAACAGGGGTCCCTACAATGAGCAGTTCTTC
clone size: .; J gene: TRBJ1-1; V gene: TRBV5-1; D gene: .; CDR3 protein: CASSFGDGTEAFF; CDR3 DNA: TGCGCCAGCAGCTTCGGGGATGGCACTGAAGCTTTCTTT
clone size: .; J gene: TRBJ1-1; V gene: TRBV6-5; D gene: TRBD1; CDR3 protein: CASSHRDREVSEAFF; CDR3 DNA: TGTGCCAGCAGTCACCGGGACAGGGAAGTTAGTGAAGCTTTCTTT
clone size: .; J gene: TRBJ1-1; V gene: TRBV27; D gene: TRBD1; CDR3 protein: CASSQGPGQGVRSAFF; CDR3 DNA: TGTGCCAGCAGTCAAGGCCCGGGACAGGGGGTAAGGTCGGCTTTCTTT
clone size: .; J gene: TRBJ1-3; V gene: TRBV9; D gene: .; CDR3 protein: CASSVALGDTIYF; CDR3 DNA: TGTGCCAGCAGCGTGGCCCTCGGGGACACCATATATTTT
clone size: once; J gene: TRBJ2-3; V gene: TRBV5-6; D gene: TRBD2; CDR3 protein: CASSSPGTSGRVDTQYF; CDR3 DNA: TGTGCCAGCAGCTCGCCCGGGACTAGCGGGAGGGTGGATACGCAGTATTTT
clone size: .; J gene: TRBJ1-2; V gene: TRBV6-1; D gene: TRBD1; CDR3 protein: CASSESGGYGYTF; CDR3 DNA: TGTGCCAGCAGTGAGTCAGGGGGCTATGGCTACACCTTC
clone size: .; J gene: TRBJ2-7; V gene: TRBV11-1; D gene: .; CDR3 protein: CASSLILGPEQYF; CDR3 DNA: TGTGCCAGCAGCTTAATTTTGGGTCCCGAGCAGTACTTC
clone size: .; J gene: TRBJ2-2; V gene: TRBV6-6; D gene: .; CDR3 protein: CASKPGPNTGELFF; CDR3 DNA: TGTGCCAGCAAGCCGGGACCGAACACCGGGGAGCTGTTTTTT
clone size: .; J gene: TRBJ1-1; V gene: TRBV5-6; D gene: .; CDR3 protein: CASSFAGTEAFF; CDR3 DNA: TGTGCCAGCAGCTTTGCGGGGACTGAAGCTTTCTTT
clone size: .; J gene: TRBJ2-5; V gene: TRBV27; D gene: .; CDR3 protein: CASSTYWTNQETQYF; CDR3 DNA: TGTGCCAGCAGCACATACTGGACTAATCAAGAGACCCAGTACTTC
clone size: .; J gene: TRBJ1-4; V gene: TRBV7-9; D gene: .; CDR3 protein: CASSLVVREKFSTNEKLFF; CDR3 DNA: TGTGCCAGCAGCTTAGTCGTACGGGAGAAATTTTCAACTAATGAAAAACTGTTTTTT
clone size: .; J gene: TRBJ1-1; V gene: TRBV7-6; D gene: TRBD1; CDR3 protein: CASTGLGQGGGNTEAFF; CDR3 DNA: TGTGCCAGCACCGGTCTCGGACAGGGCGGGGGAAACACTGAAGCTTTCTTT
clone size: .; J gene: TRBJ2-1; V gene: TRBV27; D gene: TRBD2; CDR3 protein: CASSLSSGRAGYNEQFF; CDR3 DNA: TGTGCCAGCAGTTTATCTAGCGGGAGGGCCGGATACAATGAGCAGTTCTTC
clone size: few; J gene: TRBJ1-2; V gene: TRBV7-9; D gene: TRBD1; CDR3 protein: CASSDRVVGGYTF; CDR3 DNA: TGTGCCAGCAGCGACAGGGTGGTTGGAGGCTACACCTTC
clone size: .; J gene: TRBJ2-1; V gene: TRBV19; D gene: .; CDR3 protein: CASSIDWGLRYNEQFF; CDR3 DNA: TGTGCCAGTAGTATAGATTGGGGCCTTCGGTACAATGAGCAGTTCTTC
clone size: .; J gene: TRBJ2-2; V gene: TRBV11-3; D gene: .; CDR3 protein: CASSLAWNTGELFF; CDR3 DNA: TGTGCCAGCAGCTTAGCGTGGAACACCGGGGAGCTGTTTTTT
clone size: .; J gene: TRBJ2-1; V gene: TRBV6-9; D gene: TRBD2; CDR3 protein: CASISSGSNEQFF; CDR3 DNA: TGTGCCAGCATCTCTAGCGGGAGCAATGAGCAGTTCTTC
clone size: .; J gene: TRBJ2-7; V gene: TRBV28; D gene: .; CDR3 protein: CASSSVAGFHYEQYF; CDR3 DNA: TGTGCCAGCAGCTCAGTAGCAGGGTTCCACTACGAGCAGTACTTC
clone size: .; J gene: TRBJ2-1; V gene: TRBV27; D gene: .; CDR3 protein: CASSRPGLLMDEQFF; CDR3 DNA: TGTGCCAGCTCCCGGCCGGGACTGCTAATGGATGAGCAGTTCTTC